This T cell receptor beta chain was captured in a study of blood T cell repertoires in COVID-19. Whole-study context: The analysed material was cDNA or gDNA that came from T cells, B-cell-depleted T cells, or PBMCs.

Trimming cost V 0 bases and J 4 bases, with 8 bases left between them. Germline V gene lookup returns CDR1 SGHRS and CDR2 YFSETQ. The CDR3 is made up of 14 amino acids. Clones were read by immunoSEQ multiplex PCR, and TCRdb kept only the in-frame ones, dropping some. The table includes 110,000 to 150,000 clones, 65% to 80% detected once. The chain uses TRBV5-1 and TRBJ2-4; TRBD1 might be the D (5 bases). What was sequenced was peripheral blood. The source of this sequence is a man aged 55 to 69 with acute or convalescent COVID-19. The CDR3 protein is CASSLEGQKNIQYF. Here the CDR3 DNA reads TGCGCCAGCAGCTTGGAGGGGCAGAAAAACATTCAGTACTTC.